This T cell receptor beta chain was profiled in a study of spatial heterogeneity in lung cancer. The wider study: More than 70 TRACERx patients with early, untreated non-small cell lung cancer donated samples.

Many counts were recorded for this clonotype. What it recognizes is unknown. Sample time point: blood at routine non-recurrence follow-up after resection. TCRs were sequenced from unsorted whole RNA of tumor, nontumor lung or PBMC. V shed 9 bases and J shed 1 base, with 6 bases lying between them. The CDR3 has 12 residues. Germline loops: CDR1 KGHDR, CDR2 SFDVKD. Study results and limitations: Ubiquitous, expanded tumor-derived TCRs were more frequently observed in blood at resection than at follow-up.

Each CDR3 protein gets one entry after TCRdb re-called the 5' RACE reads with MiXCR. The table lists under 150,000 distinct CDR3 sequences, about a tenth of them singletons. The chain couples TRBV24-1 to TRBJ2-1; D uncertain. The clonotype originates from a female donor with early-stage non-small cell lung cancer. The material sequenced was PBMCs, taken at follow-up. In nucleotides, the CDR3 is TGTGCCACCCCTGCGTCCTACAATGAGCAGTTCTTC. This translates into CATPASYNEQFF.